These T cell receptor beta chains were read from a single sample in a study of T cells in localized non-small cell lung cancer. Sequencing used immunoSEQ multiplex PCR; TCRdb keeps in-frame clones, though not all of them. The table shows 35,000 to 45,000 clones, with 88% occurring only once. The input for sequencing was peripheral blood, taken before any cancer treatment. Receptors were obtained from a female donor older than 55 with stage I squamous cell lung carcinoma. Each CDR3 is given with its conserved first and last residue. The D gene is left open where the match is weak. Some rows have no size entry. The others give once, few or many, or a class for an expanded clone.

TGTGCCATCAGTAGAGGGACTAGCGGGACTTACGAGCAGTACTTC,CAISRGTSGTYEQYF,TRBJ2-7,.,TRBD2,TRBV10-3
TGTGCCAGCAGCTTGGCAGGGAACAATCAGCCCCAGCATTTT,CASSLAGNNQPQHF,TRBJ1-5,.,.,TRBV11-2
TGTGCCACCAGCAGAGGTCTGAGCGGGAACCCCCATGAGCAGTTCTTC,CATSRGLSGNPHEQFF,TRBJ2-1,.,TRBD2,TRBV15
TGTGCCAGCAGCCCCGCTACCGGAAACACCATATATTTT,CASSPATGNTIYF,TRBJ1-3,.,.,TRBV7-3
TGCAGCGTTGAAGGGACAGAGGGCACAGATACGCAGTATTTT,CSVEGTEGTDTQYF,TRBJ2-3,.,.,TRBV29-1
TGTGCCAGCAGTGGCCGCGGGACAGGAAACGAGCAGTACTTC,CASSGRGTGNEQYF,TRBJ2-7,.,TRBD1,TRBV2
TGTGCCAGCAGCGGAGGGAGACGGTACCAAGAGACCCAGTACTTC,CASSGGRRYQETQYF,TRBJ2-5,.,.,TRBV7-8
TGTGCCAGCAGCCCCTCCTCCGGGACTAGCGGAAATGAGCAGTTCTTC,CASSPSSGTSGNEQFF,TRBJ2-1,.,TRBD2,TRBV7-2
TGTGCCAGCAGCCTCGAGAGCACAGATACGCAGTATTTT,CASSLESTDTQYF,TRBJ2-3,.,.,TRBV7-9
TGTGCCACCAGCAGTTCTATGTACGCCGGGGAGCTGTTTTTT,CATSSSMYAGELFF,TRBJ2-2,.,.,TRBV15
TGTGCCAGCAGCACCCGGACTAGCGGGAGGATTGCTACGCAGTATTTT,CASSTRTSGRIATQYF,TRBJ2-3,once,TRBD2,TRBV9
TGTGCCAGCAGCTTAGTGTGGACTAGGGGCTCCTACAATGAGCAGTTCTTC,CASSLVWTRGSYNEQFF,TRBJ2-1,once,TRBD2,TRBV11-1
TGTGCCAGCAGCTTAGTGGAGAGACTAGCAACCTACGAGCAGTACTTC,CASSLVERLATYEQYF,TRBJ2-7,.,TRBD2,TRBV11-2
TGTGCCAGCAGCTTAGAGATGGGAGGACCACACAATGAGCAGTTCTTC,CASSLEMGGPHNEQFF,TRBJ2-1,.,.,TRBV7-9
TGTGCCAGCGCCCCCGGGGGCGATAGGCGCGAGCAGTACTTC,CASAPGGDRREQYF,TRBJ2-7,.,.,TRBV4-2
TGTGCCTGGTCGAGGGGAGGAACTGAAGCTTTCTTT,CAWSRGGTEAFF,TRBJ1-1,.,.,TRBV30
TGTGCCAGCAGCTTAGCCACAGCATGGCCGGGAGAGCAGTATTTT,CASSLATAWPGEQYF,TRBJ2-3,once,.,TRBV7-2
TGTGCCAGCAGCTTATCTCGGACAGTCGGAAACACCATATATTTT,CASSLSRTVGNTIYF,TRBJ1-3,.,.,TRBV7-2
TGTGCCAGCAGTGGTGGTGACAGGGGAGCTTCTCAGCCCCAGCATTTT,CASSGGDRGASQPQHF,TRBJ1-5,.,TRBD1,TRBV2
TGCGCCAGCAGCCCCGCTATTAGACTAGCGGGAGCCACAGATACGCAGTATTTT,CASSPAIRLAGATDTQYF,TRBJ2-3,.,TRBD2,TRBV5-1
TGTGCCAGCAGAATAGACAGCGCAGGGACCGGGGAGCTGTTTTTT,CASRIDSAGTGELFF,TRBJ2-2,few,.,TRBV6-5
TGTGCCATCAGTGAGTCGGGACAGGTCCAGAGAGAGCTGTTTTTT,CAISESGQVQRELFF,TRBJ2-2,.,TRBD1,TRBV10-3
TGTGCCACTCGTAAGGTTGGCGGGGAGAATGAAAAACTGTTTTTT,CATRKVGGENEKLFF,TRBJ1-4,.,.,TRBV27
TGTGCCAGTAGTACCCCGACAGGGGAGGATGGCACTGAAGCTTTCTTT,CASSTPTGEDGTEAFF,TRBJ1-1,.,TRBD1,TRBV19
TGTGCCAGCAGCTCATCAACACTAGCGGGAAGCTCCTACAATGAGCAGTTCTTC,CASSSSTLAGSSYNEQFF,TRBJ2-1,.,TRBD2,TRBV7-3
TGTGCCAGTAGTATAGATCACCGGGGGCTTCAGCCCCAGCATTTT,CASSIDHRGLQPQHF,TRBJ1-5,.,.,TRBV19
TGTGCCAGCAGCTCCCCAGGGGGAGGAGAGACCCAGTACTTC,CASSSPGGGETQYF,TRBJ2-5,.,.,TRBV13
TGTGCCAGCAGCTCGCCCCACGGTATTGTTAGCACAGATACGCAGTATTTT,CASSSPHGIVSTDTQYF,TRBJ2-3,.,.,TRBV5-8
TGTGCCAGCAGTCTGGACGGTGCTTTAGGGGCCAACGTCCTGACTTTC,CASSLDGALGANVLTF,TRBJ2-6,.,.,TRBV2
TGTGCCAGTAGTATAGGCCAAGGGACCCTGAGGGGGGAGACCCAGTACTTC,CASSIGQGTLRGETQYF,TRBJ2-5,.,.,TRBV19
TGTGCCAGCAGCGTAACTAGCGGGAGCTCCTACAATGAGCAGTTCTTC,CASSVTSGSSYNEQFF,TRBJ2-1,.,TRBD2,TRBV9
TGTGCCAGCAGCTTCGGGGGGGAGGGCAATCAGCCCCAGCATTTT,CASSFGGEGNQPQHF,TRBJ1-5,.,.,TRBV11-2
TGTGCCAGCAGCCTCAGTGGGACTAGCGCAACAGGGCCTAGGAATGAGCAGTTCTTC,CASSLSGTSATGPRNEQFF,TRBJ2-1,.,TRBD2,TRBV7-3
TGTGCCTGGGCGGGGGGTATCCACTATGGCTACACCTTC,CAWAGGIHYGYTF,TRBJ1-2,.,.,TRBV30
TGTGCCAGCCGTGGAAACGAGCAGTACTTC,CASRGNEQYF,TRBJ2-7,.,.,TRBV6-6
TGTGCCAGCAGGGTGAGCGAGGCGGCGACCGGGGAGCTGTTTTTT,CASRVSEAATGELFF,TRBJ2-2,.,.,TRBV2
TGTGCCAGCAGCTGGTTGAGGGGGGGCGGCACTGAAGCTTTCTTT,CASSWLRGGGTEAFF,TRBJ1-1,.,.,TRBV7-9
TGTGCCAGCAGGGGCGCATCCATTCAGTACTTC,CASRGASIQYF,TRBJ2-4,.,.,TRBV21-1
TGTGCCATCAGTGAGCCTAAAGAGACCCAGTACTTC,CAISEPKETQYF,TRBJ2-5,.,.,TRBV10-3
TGTGCCAGCAGCTTGGGGCCGCCTTCGGACGAGCAGTACTTC,CASSLGPPSDEQYF,TRBJ2-7,.,.,TRBV7-9
TGTGCCAGCAGTGATGGCGGGAGGGCCCAAGAGACCCAGTACTTC,CASSDGGRAQETQYF,TRBJ2-5,.,TRBD2,TRBV2
TGTGCCAGCAGTCCCTGGACTAGCGGGCAGATCTTC,CASSPWTSGQIF,TRBJ2-1,.,TRBD2,TRBV28
TGTGCCAGCGGCCGACATAACACCGGGGAGCTGTTTTTT,CASGRHNTGELFF,TRBJ2-2,.,.,TRBV2
TGTGCCAGCTCAGAGAATAGCGGGAGCTCCTACGAGCAGTACTTC,CASSENSGSSYEQYF,TRBJ2-7,.,TRBD2,TRBV18
TGTGCCAGCAGCCAGCGGGGTGCGTACATTCAGTACTTC,CASSQRGAYIQYF,TRBJ2-4,few,TRBD2,TRBV11-2
TGTGCCAGCAGTTATTCCGGGACAGGGACCACTGAAGCTTTCTTT,CASSYSGTGTTEAFF,TRBJ1-1,.,TRBD1,TRBV6-5
TGTGCCACCACTCTAGCGGGATCCTACGAGCAGTACTTC,CATTLAGSYEQYF,TRBJ2-7,.,TRBD2,TRBV10-3